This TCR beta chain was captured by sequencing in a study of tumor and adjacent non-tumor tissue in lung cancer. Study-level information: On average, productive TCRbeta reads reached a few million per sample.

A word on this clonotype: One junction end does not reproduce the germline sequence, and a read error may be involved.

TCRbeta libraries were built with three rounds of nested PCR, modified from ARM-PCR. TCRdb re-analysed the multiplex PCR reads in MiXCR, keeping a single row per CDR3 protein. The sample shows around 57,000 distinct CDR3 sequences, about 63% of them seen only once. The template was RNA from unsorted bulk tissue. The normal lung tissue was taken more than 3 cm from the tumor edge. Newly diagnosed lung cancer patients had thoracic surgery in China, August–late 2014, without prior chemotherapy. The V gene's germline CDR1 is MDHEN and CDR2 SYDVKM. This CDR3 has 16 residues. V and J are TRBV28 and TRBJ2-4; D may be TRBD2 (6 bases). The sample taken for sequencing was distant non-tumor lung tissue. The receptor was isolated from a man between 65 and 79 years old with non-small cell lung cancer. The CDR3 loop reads CAGSPGRTVAKNIQYF. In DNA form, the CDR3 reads TGTGCCGGCAGTCCGGGGAGGACGGTAGCCAAAAACATTCAGTACTTC.